This T cell receptor beta chain came from a study of siplizumab effects on memory and regulatory T cells. Study results and caveats: In siplizumab conditions, mappable alloreactive CD4+ clones averaged around 64% Treg-derived, against around 30% in controls. Naive T cells apparently outstripped memory cells in diversity and seemed major alloresponse contributors. Confirmation that proliferating Tregs from siplizumab cultures had suppressive function was not obtained. Of the alloreactive clones, only a minor fraction mapped to unstimulated subsets.

Concerning this clone itself: The antigen is undetermined.

Germline V gene lookup returns CDR1 SGHRS and CDR2 YFSETQ. Trimming shortened V by 5 bases and J by 7 bases, and 18 bases separated the two germline ends. The length of the CDR3 is 14 residues. Assay: immunoSEQ multiplex PCR; the TCRdb copy retains only in-frame clones and omits some. The table shows around 110,000 clones, with 94% occurring only once. Sequencing was carried out using non-Treg CD4+ T cells sorted from blood. V gene TRBV5-1 combines with J gene TRBJ1-1, with D possibly matching TRBD1 (5 bases). This receptor was identified in a human donor in good health. The CDR3 sequence is CASSLSGYNGEAFF. The CDR3 DNA reads TGCGCCAGCAGTTTGTCAGGGTACAACGGTGAAGCTTTCTTT.